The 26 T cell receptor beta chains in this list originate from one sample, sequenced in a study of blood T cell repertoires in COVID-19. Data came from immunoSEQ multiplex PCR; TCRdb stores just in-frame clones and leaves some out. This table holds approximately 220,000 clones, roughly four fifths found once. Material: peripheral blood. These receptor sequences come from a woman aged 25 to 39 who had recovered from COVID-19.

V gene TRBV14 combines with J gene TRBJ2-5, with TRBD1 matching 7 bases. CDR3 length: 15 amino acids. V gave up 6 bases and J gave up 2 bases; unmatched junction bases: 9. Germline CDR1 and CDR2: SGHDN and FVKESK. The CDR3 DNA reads TGTGCCAGCAGTAGGCGGACAGGCGGGCAAGAGACCCAGTACTTC. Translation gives CASSRRTGGQETQYF.

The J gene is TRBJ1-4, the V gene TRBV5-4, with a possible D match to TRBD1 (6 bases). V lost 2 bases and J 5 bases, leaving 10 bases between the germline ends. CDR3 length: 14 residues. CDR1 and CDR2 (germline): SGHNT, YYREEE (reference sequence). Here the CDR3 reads CASSFGQRNEKLFF. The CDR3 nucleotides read TGTGCCAGCAGCTTTGGACAGCGGAATGAAAAACTGTTTTTT.

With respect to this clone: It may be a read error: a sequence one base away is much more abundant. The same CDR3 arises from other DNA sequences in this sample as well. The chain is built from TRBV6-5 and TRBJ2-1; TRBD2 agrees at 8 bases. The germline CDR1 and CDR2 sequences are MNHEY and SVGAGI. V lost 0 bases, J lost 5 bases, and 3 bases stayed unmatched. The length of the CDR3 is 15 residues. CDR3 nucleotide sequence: TGTGCCAGCAGTTACTCTACTAGCGGCCACAATGAGCAGTTCTTC. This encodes CASSYSTSGHNEQFF.

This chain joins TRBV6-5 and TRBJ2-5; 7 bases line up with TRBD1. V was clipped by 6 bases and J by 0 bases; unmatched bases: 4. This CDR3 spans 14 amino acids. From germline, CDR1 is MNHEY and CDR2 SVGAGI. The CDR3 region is CASSLDRNQETQYF. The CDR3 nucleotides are TGTGCCAGCAGCCTGGACAGGAACCAAGAGACCCAGTACTTC.

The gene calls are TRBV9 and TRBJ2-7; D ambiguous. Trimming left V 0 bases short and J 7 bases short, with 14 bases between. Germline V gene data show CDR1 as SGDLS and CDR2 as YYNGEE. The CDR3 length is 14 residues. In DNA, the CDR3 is TGTGCCAGCAGCGTAGGGGTGATGACTGGGGAGCAGTACTTC. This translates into CASSVGVMTGEQYF.

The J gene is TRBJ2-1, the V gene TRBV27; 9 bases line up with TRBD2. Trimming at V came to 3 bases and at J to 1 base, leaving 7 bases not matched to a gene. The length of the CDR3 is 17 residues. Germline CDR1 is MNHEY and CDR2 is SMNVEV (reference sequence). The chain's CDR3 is CASSFVSGRTSYNEQFF. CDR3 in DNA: TGTGCCAGCAGTTTTGTTAGCGGGAGAACATCCTACAATGAGCAGTTCTTC.

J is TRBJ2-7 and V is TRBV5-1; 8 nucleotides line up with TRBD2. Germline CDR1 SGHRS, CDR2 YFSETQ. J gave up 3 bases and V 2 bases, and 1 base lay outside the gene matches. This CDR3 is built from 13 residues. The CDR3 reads CASSLREGYEQYF. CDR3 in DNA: TGCGCCAGCAGCTTACGGGAGGGCTACGAGCAGTACTTC. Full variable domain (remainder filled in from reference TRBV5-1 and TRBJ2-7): KAGVTQTPRYLIKTRGQQVTLSCSPISGHRSVSWYQQTPGQGLQFLFEYFSETQRNKGNFPGRFSGRQFSNSRSEMNVSTLELGDSALYLCASSLREGYEQYFGPGTRLTVT.

CDR3 residues: CASSEGQGYHEQYF. DNA of the CDR3: TGCGCCAGCAGTGAAGGACAGGGTTACCACGAGCAGTACTTC. The gene calls are TRBV10-1 and TRBJ2-7; 8 bases are a match to TRBD1. V lost 3 bases and J lost 5; bases outside the gene matches: 6. Germline V gives CDR1 WNHNN, CDR2 SYGVQD (reference sequence). The CDR3 has 14 amino acids.

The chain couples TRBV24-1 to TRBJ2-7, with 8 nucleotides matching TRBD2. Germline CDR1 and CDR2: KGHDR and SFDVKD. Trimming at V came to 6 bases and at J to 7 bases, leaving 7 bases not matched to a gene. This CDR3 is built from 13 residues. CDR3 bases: TGTGCCACCAGTCTAACTAGCGGCACTGAGCAGTACTTC. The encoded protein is CATSLTSGTEQYF.

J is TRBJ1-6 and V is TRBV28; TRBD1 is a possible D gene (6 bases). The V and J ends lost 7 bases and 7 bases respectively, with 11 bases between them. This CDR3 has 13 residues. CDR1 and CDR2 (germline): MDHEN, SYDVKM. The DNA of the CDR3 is TGTGCCAGCATTACAGGGACGAATTCACCCCTCCACTTT. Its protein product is CASITGTNSPLHF.

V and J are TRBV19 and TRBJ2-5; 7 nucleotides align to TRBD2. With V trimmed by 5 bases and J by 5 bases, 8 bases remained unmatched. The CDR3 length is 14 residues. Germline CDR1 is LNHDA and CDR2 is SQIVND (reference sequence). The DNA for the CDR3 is TGTGCCAGTAGTGTTGGGAGGGTTCCTGAGACCCAGTACTTC. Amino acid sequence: CASSVGRVPETQYF.

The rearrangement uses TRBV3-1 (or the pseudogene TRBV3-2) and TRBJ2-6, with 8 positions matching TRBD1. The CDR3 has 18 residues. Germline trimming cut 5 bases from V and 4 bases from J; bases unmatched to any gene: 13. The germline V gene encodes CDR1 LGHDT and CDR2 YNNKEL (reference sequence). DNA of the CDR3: TGTGCCAGCAGCACTCAATTGACAGGGGCATTGGGGGCCAACGTCCTGACTTTC. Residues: CASSTQLTGALGANVLTF.

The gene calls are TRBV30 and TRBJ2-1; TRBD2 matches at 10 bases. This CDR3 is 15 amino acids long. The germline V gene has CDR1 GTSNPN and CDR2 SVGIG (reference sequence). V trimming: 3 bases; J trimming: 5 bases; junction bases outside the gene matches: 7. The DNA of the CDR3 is TGTGCCTGGAGCGGGGGACTAGCGAGCAACAATGAGCAGTTCTTC. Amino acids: CAWSGGLASNNEQFF. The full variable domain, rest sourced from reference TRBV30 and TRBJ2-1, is SQTIHQWPATLVQPVGSPLSLECTVEGTSNPNLYWYRQAAGRGLQLLFYSVGIGQISSEVPQNLSASRPQDRQFILSSKKLLLSDSGFYLCAWSGGLASNNEQFFGPGTRLTVL.

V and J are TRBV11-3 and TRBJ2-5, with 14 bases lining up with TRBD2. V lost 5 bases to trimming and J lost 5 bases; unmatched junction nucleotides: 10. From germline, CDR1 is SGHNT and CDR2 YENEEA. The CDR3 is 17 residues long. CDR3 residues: CASSRTSGRMGGETQYF. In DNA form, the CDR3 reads TGTGCCAGCAGCCGGACTAGCGGGAGGATGGGGGGGGAGACCCAGTACTTC.

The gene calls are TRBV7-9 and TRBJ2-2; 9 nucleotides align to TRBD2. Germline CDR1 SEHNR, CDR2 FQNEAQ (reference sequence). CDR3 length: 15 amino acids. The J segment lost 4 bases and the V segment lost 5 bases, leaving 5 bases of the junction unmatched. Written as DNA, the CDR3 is TGTGCCAGCAGCCCTAGCGGGACTTTCACCGGGGAGCTGTTTTTT. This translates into CASSPSGTFTGELFF.

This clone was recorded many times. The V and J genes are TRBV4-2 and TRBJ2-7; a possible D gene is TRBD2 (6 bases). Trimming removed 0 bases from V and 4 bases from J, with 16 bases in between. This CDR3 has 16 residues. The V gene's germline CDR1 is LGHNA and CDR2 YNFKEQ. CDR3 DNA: TGTGCCAGCAGCCAAGAACTGGGACTGGACTTGTACGAGCAGTACTTC. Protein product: CASSQELGLDLYEQYF.

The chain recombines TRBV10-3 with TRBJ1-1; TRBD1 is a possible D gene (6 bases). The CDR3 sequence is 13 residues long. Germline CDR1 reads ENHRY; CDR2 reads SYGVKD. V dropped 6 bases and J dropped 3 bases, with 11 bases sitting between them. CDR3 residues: CAISPDRHTEAFF. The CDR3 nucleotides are TGTGCCATCAGCCCGGACAGACACACTGAAGCTTTCTTT.

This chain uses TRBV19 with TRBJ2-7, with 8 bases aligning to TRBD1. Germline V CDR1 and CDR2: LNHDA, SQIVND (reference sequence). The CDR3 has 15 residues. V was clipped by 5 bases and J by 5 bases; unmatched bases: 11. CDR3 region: CASSPWTGLVDEQYF. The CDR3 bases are TGTGCCAGTAGTCCCTGGACAGGGTTGGTCGACGAGCAGTACTTC. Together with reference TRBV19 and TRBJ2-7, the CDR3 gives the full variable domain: DGGITQSPKYLFRKEGQNVTLSCEQNLNHDAMYWYRQDPGQGLRLIYYSQIVNDFQKGDIAEGYSVSREKKESFPLTVTSAQKNPTAFYLCASSPWTGLVDEQYFGPGTRLTVT.

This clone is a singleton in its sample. The CDR3 bases are TGTGCCAGCGGACTAGCGCAGTACAATGAGCAGTTCTTC. Its protein product is CASGLAQYNEQFF. The chain is built from TRBV9 and TRBJ2-1, with TRBD2 matching 9 bases. The CDR3 is made up of 13 amino acids. Per germline, CDR1 SGDLS and CDR2 YYNGEE. With V trimmed by 7 bases and J by 4 bases, 3 bases remained unmatched.

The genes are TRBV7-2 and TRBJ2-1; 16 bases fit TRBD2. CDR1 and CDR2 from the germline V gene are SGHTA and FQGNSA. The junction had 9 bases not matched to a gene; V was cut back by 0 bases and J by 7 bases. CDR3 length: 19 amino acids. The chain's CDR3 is CASSLASGTSGRVANEQFF. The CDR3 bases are TGTGCCAGCAGCTTAGCCTCCGGGACTAGCGGGAGGGTGGCGAATGAGCAGTTCTTC.

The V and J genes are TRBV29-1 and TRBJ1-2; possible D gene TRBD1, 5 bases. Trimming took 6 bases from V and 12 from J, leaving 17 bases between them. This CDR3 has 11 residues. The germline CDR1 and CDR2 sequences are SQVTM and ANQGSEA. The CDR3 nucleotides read TGCAGCGTCGCGGCGGGGCAGGCCCACACCTTC. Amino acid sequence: CSVAAGQAHTF. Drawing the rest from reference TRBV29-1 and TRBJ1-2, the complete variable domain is SAVISQKPSRDICQRGTSLTIQCQVDSQVTMMFWYRQQPGQSLTLIATANQGSEATYESGFVIDKFPISRPNLTFSTLTVSNMSPEDSSIYLCSVAAGQAHTFGSGTRLTVV.

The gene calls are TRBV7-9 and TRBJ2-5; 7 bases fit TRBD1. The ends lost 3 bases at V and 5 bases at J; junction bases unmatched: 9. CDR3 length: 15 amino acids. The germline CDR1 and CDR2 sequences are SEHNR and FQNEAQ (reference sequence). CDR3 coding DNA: TGTGCCAGCAGCTTCCCGTGGACAGGCTCGGAGACCCAGTACTTC. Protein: CASSFPWTGSETQYF.

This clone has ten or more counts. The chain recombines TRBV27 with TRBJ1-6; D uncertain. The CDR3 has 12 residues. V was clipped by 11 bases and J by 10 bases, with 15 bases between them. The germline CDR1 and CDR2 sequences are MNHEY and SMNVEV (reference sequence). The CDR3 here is CAAGPLRSPLHF. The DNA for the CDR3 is TGTGCCGCAGGTCCCCTAAGGTCACCCCTCCACTTT.

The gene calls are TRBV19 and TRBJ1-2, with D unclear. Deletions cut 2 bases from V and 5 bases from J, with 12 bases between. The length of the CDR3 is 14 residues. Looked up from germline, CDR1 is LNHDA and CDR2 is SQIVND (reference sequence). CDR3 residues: CASSITAERYGYTF. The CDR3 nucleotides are TGTGCCAGTAGTATAACGGCCGAGAGGTATGGCTACACCTTC. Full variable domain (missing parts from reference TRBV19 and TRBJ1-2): DGGITQSPKYLFRKEGQNVTLSCEQNLNHDAMYWYRQDPGQGLRLIYYSQIVNDFQKGDIAEGYSVSREKKESFPLTVTSAQKNPTAFYLCASSITAERYGYTFGSGTRLTVV.

The CDR3 is CASSHTVGAYEQYF. For the CDR3, the DNA is TGCGCCAGCAGCCACACTGTCGGAGCCTACGAGCAGTACTTC. The rearrangement joins TRBV4-1 to TRBJ2-7; no clear D gene. V was cut by 3 bases and J by 2 bases, with 11 bases left in between. There are 14 residues in the CDR3. Germline V CDR1 and CDR2: MGHRA, YSYEKL.

The CDR3 loop is CASSWGQSNQPQHF. The CDR3 DNA reads TGTGCCAGCAGCTGGGGACAGAGCAATCAGCCCCAGCATTTT. The V gene is TRBV28, the J gene TRBJ1-5; 7 bases fit TRBD1. The V gene end was trimmed by 6 bases and the J gene end by 1 base; junction bases not matched to a gene: 3. The germline CDR1 and CDR2 sequences are MDHEN and SYDVKM. CDR3 length: 14 residues.